These 8 T cell receptor beta chains originate from one sample sequenced in a study of blood T cell repertoires in COVID-19. The repertoire was sequenced with immunoSEQ multiplex PCR; TCRdb's copy has only in-frame clones and lacks some. The top ten hold about 8.4% of the sample, which has some 300,000 clones, over 85% seen once. The sequenced sample consisted of PBMCs or T cells enriched from blood (not recorded which). Receptor source: a woman under 40 who had recovered from COVID-19.

This rearrangement joins TRBV4-1 to TRBJ2-7; 10 bases are shared with TRBD2. The CDR3 contains 14 residues. V dropped 3 bases and J dropped 3; count of bases not matched to a gene: 2. From germline, CDR1 is MGHRA and CDR2 YSYEKL. CDR3 nucleotides: TGCGCCAGCAGCCATAGCGGGAGGATCTACGAGCAGTACTTC. It yields the protein CASSHSGRIYEQYF.

The chain uses TRBV10-3 and TRBJ1-6; 7 positions agree with TRBD1. The CDR3 runs to 16 residues. Germline CDR1 ENHRY, CDR2 SYGVKD. J gave up 13 bases and V 0 bases, and 12 bases lay outside the gene matches. CDR3: CAISESTGTAAPPLHF. The CDR3 DNA follows: TGTGCCATCAGTGAGTCAACCGGGACAGCCGCGCCGCCCCTCCACTTT.

The chain recombines TRBV6-5 with TRBJ2-7; D not resolved. The CDR3 is made up of 14 amino acids. V was shortened by 6 bases and J by 3 bases, with 15 bases between the two germline ends. CDR1 MNHEY and CDR2 SVGAGI come from the germline V gene. The CDR3 nucleotides are TGTGCCAGCAGCAGACCCGAGCGCAACTACGAGCAGTACTTC. Protein sequence: CASSRPERNYEQYF.

This clone appeared once. The chain is built from TRBV6-5 and TRBJ1-4, with a weak D call TRBD1 (6 bases). Looked up from germline, CDR1 is MNHEY and CDR2 is SVGAGI. With 4 bases removed from V and 7 bases from J, the gap between germline ends came to 16 bases. This CDR3 contains 15 residues. This CDR3 reads CASSLSGDEGEKLFF. DNA for the CDR3: TGTGCCAGCAGTTTGTCAGGGGACGAGGGTGAAAAACTGTTTTTT.

The chain joins TRBV4-3 to TRBJ2-7, with TRBD2 identical over 11 bases. The CDR3 is 15 residues long. The junction had 7 bases not matched to a gene; V was cut back by 6 bases and J by 3 bases. CDR1 LGHNA and CDR2 YSLEER come from the germline V gene. The CDR3 DNA reads TGCGCCAGCAGTCGTAGACTAGCGGGGCGCTACGAGCAGTACTTC. Its protein product is CASSRRLAGRYEQYF.

This clone was seen only once. V is TRBV28 and J is TRBJ1-6; 7 positions agree with TRBD1. Germline V gene data show CDR1 as MDHEN and CDR2 as SYDVKM. The V segment lost 4 bases and the J segment 5 bases; nucleotides outside the gene matches: 5. The CDR3 has 15 residues. The CDR3 DNA follows: TGTGCCAGCAGTTCAGGACAGGTGCATAATTCACCCCTCCACTTT. This gives the protein CASSSGQVHNSPLHF.

This chain connects TRBV11-2 to TRBJ1-2; 7 bases fit TRBD1. V gave up 5 bases and J gave up 0 bases; unmatched junction bases: 9. CDR1 SGHAT and CDR2 FQNNGV come from the germline V gene. The CDR3 has 16 residues. CDR3 loop: CASSPRGTVSNYGYTF. CDR3 sequence (DNA): TGTGCCAGCAGCCCGCGCGGGACAGTCTCTAACTATGGCTACACCTTC. Combining the CDR3 with reference TRBV11-2 and TRBJ1-2 gives the whole variable domain EAGVAQSPRYKIIEKRQSVAFWCNPISGHATLYWYQQILGQGPKLLIQFQNNGVVDDSQLPKDRFSAERLKGVDSTLKIQPAKLEDSAVYLCASSPRGTVSNYGYTFGSGTRLTVV.

J is TRBJ2-7 and V is TRBV7-2; 8 bases match TRBD2. Trimming took 5 bases from V and 8 from J; bases not matched to a gene: 8. Germline V gene sequence: CDR1 SGHTA, CDR2 FQGNSA. There are 13 residues in the CDR3. The CDR3, as DNA: TGTGCCAGCAGCCCAGCGGGAGTCACAAAGCAGTACTTC. It yields the protein CASSPAGVTKQYF.